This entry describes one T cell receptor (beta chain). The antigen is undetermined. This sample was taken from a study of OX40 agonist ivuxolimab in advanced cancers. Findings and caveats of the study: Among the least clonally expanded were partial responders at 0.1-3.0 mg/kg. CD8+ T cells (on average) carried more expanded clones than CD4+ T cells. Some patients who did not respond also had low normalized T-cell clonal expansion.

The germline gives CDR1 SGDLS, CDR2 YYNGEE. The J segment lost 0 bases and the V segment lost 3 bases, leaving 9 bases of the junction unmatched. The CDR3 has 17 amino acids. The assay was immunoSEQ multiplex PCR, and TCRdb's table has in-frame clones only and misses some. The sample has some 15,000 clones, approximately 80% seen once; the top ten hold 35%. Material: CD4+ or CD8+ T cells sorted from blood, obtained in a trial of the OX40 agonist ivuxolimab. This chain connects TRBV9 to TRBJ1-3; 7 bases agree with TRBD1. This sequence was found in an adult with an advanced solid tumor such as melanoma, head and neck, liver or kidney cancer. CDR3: CASSAGGQVHSGNTIYF. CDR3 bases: TGTGCCAGCAGCGCAGGAGGACAGGTGCACTCTGGAAACACCATATATTTT.